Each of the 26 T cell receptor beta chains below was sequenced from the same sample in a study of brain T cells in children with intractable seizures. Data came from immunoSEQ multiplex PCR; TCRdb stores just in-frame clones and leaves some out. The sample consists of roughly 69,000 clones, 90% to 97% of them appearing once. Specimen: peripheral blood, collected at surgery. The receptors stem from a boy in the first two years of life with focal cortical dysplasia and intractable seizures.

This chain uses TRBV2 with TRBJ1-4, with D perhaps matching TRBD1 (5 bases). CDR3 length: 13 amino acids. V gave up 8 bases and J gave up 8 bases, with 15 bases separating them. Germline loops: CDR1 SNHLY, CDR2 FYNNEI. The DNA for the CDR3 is TGTGCCAGCGCTCGGGACTTAGGCGAAAAACTGTTTTTT. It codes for CASARDLGEKLFF.

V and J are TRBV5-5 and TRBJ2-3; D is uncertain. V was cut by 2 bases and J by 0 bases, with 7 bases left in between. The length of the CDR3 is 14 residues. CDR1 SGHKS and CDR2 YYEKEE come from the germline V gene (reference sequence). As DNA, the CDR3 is TGTGCCAGCAGCTTTGGGTGGAGCACAGATACGCAGTATTTT. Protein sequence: CASSFGWSTDTQYF.

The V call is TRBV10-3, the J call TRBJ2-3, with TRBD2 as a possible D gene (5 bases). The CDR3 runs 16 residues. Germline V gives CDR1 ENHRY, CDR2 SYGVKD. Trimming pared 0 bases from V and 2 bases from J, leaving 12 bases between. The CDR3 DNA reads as TGTGCCATCAGTGAGTCGGCGGGCTTTATCACAGATACGCAGTATTTT. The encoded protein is CAISESAGFITDTQYF.

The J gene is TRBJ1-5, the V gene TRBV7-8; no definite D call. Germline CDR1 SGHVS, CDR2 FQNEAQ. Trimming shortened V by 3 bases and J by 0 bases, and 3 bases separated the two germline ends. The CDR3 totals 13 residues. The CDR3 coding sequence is TGTGCCAGCAGCTTTAGTAGCAATCAGCCCCAGCATTTT. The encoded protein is CASSFSSNQPQHF.

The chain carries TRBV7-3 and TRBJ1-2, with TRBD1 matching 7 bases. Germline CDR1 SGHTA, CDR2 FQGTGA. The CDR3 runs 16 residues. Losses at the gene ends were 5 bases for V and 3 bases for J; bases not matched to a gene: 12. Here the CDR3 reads CASSPRGDRDYYGYTF. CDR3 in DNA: TGTGCCAGCAGCCCAAGAGGCGACAGGGACTACTATGGCTACACCTTC.

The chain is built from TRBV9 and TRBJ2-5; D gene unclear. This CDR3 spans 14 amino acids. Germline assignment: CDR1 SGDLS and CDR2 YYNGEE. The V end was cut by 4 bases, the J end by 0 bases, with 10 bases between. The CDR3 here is CASSSREHQETQYF. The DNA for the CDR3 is TGTGCCAGCAGCTCCCGTGAACACCAAGAGACCCAGTACTTC.

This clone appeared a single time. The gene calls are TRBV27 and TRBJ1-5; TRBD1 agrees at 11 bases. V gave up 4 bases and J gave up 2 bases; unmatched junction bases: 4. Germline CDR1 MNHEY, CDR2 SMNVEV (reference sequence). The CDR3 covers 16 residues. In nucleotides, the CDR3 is TGTGCCAGCAGTTCCGGACAGGGGGCCGGCAATCAGCCCCAGCATTTT. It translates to CASSSGQGAGNQPQHF.

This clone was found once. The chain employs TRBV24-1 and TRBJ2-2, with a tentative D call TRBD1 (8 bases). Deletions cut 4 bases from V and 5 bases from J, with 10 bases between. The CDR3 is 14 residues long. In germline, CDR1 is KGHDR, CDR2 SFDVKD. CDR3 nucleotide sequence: TGTGCCACCAGTGAACAGGGGGGGACCGGGGAGCTGTTTTTT. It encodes CATSEQGGTGELFF.

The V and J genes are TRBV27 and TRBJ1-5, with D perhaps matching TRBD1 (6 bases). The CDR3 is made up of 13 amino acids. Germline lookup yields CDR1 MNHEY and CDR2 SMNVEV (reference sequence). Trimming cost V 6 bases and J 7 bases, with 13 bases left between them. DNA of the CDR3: TGTGCCAGCAGGCTGGCAGGGGAACAGCCCCAGCATTTT. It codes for CASRLAGEQPQHF.

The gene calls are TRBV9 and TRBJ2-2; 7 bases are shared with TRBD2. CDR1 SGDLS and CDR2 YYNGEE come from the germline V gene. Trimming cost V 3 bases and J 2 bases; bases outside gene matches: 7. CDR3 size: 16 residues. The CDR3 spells CASSGSGTTNTGELFF. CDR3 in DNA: TGTGCCAGCAGCGGCTCCGGGACTACTAACACCGGGGAGCTGTTTTTT.

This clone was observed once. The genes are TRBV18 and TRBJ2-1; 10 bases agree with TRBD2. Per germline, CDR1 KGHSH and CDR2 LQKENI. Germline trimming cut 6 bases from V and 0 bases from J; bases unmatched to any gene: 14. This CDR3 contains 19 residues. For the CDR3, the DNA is TGTGCCAGCTCGCCCCTCCCAGCGGGAGGGCCCAGCTCCTACAATGAGCAGTTCTTC. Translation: CASSPLPAGGPSSYNEQFF.

For the CDR3, the DNA is TGTGCCAGCAGCCGCCGACAGGGGGCTGACGAGCAGTACTTC. It translates to CASSRRQGADEQYF. The rearrangement uses TRBV7-2 and TRBJ2-7; TRBD1 matches at 10 bases. The junction had 6 bases not matched to a gene; V was cut back by 5 bases and J by 5 bases. The germline CDR1 and CDR2 sequences are SGHTA and FQGNSA. This CDR3 is 14 amino acids long.

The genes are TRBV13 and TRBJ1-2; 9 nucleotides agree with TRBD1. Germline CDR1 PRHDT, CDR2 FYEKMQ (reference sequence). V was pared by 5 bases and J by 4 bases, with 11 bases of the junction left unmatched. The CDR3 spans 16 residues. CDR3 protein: CASSLGQGFVSYGYTF. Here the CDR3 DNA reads TGTGCCAGCAGCCTGGGACAGGGTTTTGTGAGCTATGGCTACACCTTC.

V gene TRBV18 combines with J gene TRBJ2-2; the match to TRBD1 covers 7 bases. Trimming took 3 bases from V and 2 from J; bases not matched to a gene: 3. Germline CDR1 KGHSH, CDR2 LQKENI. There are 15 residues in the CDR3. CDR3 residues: CASSPRDRNTGELFF. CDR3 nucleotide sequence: TGTGCCAGCTCACCTCGGGACAGAAACACCGGGGAGCTGTTTTTT.

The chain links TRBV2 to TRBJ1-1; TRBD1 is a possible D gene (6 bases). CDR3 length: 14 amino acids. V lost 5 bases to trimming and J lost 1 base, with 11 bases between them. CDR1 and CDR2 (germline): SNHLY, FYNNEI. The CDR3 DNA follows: TGTGCCAGCAGTTATGGCAGGGGGAACACTGAAGCTTTCTTT. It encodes CASSYGRGNTEAFF.

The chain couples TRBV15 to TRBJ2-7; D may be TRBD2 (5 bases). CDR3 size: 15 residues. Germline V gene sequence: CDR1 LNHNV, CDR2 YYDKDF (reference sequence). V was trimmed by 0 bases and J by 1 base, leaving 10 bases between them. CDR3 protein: CATSRDQDSSYEQYF. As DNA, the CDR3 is TGTGCCACCAGCAGAGATCAGGACTCTTCCTACGAGCAGTACTTC.

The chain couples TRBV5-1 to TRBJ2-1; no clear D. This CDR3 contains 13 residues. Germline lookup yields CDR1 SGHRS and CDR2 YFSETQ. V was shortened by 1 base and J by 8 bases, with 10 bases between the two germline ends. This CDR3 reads CASSLPGQDEQFF. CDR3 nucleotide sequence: TGCGCCAGCAGCTTGCCAGGCCAAGATGAGCAGTTCTTC.

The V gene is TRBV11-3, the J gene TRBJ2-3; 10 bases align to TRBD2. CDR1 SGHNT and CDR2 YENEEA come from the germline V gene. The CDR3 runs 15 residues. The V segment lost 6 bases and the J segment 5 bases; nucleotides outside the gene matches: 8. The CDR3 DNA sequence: TGTGCCAGCAGTTTAAGCGGGAGGGCTGGAGATACGCAGTATTTT. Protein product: CASSLSGRAGDTQYF.

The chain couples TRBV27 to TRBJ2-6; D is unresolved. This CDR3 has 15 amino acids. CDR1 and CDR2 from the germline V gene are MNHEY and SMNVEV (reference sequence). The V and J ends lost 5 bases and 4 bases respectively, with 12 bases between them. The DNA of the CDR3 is TGTGCCAGCAGTGAAGGGATGACCGGGGCCAACGTCCTGACTTTC. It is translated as CASSEGMTGANVLTF.

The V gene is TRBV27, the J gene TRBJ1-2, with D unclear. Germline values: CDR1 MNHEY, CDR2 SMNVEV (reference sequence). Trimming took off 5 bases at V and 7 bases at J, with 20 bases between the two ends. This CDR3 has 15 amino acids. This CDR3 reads CASSPGLGGVRGYTF. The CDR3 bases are TGTGCCAGCAGTCCCGGGCTAGGCGGCGTCCGTGGCTACACCTTC.

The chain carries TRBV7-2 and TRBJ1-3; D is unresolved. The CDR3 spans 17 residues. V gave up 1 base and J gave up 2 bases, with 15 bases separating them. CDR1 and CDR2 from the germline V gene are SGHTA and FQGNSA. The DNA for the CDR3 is TGTGCCAGCAGCTTAGGGGCAGTCAGAAGCCCTGGAAACACCATATATTTT. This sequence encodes CASSLGAVRSPGNTIYF.

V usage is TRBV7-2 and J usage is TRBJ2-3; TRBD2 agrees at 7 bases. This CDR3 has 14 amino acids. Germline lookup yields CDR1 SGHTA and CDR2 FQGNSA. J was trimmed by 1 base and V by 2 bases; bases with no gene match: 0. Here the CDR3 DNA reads TGTGCCAGCAGCTTAACTAGCGGCACAGATACGCAGTATTTT. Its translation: CASSLTSGTDTQYF.

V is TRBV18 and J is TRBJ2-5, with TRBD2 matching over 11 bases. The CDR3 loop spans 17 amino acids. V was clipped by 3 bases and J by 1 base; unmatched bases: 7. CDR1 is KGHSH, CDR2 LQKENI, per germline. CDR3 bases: TGTGCCAGCTCACCGAGACTAGCGGGGATCACCCAAGAGACCCAGTACTTC. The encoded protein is CASSPRLAGITQETQYF.

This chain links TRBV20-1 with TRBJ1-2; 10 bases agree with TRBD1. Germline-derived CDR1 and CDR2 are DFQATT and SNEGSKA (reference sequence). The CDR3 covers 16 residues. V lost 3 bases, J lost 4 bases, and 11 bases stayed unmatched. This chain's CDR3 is CSASGTDRGRSYGYTF. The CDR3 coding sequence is TGCAGTGCTAGTGGGACCGACAGGGGGCGCAGCTATGGCTACACCTTC.

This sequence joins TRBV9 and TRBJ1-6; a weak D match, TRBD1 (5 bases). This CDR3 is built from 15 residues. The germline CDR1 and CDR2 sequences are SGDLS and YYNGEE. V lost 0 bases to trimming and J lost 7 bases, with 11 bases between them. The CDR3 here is CASSVDEGSNSPLHF. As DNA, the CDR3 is TGTGCCAGCAGCGTAGACGAGGGGTCGAATTCACCCCTCCACTTT.

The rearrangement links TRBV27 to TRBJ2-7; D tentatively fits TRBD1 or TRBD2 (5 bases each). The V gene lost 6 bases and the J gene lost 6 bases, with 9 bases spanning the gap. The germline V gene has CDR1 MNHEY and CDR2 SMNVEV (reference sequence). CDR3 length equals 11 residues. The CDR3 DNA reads TGTGCCAGCAGCCCCGGGACCGAGCAGTACTTC. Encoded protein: CASSPGTEQYF.